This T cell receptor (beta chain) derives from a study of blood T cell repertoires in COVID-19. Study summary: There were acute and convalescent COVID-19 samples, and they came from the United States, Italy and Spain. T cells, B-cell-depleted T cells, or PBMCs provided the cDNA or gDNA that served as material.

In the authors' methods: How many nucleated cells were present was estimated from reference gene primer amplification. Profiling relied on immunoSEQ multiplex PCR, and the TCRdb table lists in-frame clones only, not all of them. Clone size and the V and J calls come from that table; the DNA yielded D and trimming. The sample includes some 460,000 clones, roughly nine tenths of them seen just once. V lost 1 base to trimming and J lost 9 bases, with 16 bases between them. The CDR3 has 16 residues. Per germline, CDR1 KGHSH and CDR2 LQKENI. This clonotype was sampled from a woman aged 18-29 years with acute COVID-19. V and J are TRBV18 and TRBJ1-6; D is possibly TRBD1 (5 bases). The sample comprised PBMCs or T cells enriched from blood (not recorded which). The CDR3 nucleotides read TGTGCCAGCTCACCACGCGGGGGTGACACACTTTCACCCCTCCACTTT. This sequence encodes CASSPRGGDTLSPLHF.